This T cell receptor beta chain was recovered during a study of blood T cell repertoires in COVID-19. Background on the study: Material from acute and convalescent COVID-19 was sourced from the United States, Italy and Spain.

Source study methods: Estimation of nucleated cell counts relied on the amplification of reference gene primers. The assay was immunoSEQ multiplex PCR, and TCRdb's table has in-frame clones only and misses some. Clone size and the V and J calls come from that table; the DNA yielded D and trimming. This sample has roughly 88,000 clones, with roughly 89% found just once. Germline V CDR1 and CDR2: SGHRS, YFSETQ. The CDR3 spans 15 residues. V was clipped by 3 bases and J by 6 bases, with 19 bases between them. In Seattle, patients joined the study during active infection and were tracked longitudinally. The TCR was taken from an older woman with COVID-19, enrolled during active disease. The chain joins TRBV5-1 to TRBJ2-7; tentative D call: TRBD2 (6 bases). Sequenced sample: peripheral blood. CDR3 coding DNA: TGCGCCAGCAGCTGGGGGGTGGGGCTTCGCGTCGAGCAGTACTTC. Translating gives CASSWGVGLRVEQYF. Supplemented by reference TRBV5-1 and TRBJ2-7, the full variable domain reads KAGVTQTPRYLIKTRGQQVTLSCSPISGHRSVSWYQQTPGQGLQFLFEYFSETQRNKGNFPGRFSGRQFSNSRSEMNVSTLELGDSALYLCASSWGVGLRVEQYFGPGTRLTVT.